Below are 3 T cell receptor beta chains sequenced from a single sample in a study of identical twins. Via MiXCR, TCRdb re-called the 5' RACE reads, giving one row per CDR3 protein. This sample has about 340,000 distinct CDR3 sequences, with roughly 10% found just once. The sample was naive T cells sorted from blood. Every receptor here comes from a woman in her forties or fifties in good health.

The CDR3 region has the DNA TGCAGTGCTACGGACAGGATCTACAATGAGCAGTTCTTC. Translating gives CSATDRIYNEQFF. The genes are TRBV20-1 and TRBJ2-1; the match to TRBD1 covers 7 bases. CDR1 is DFQATT and CDR2 is SNEGSKA in the germline V gene (reference sequence). The CDR3 contains 13 residues. V lost 4 bases and J lost 3; bases outside the gene matches: 3.

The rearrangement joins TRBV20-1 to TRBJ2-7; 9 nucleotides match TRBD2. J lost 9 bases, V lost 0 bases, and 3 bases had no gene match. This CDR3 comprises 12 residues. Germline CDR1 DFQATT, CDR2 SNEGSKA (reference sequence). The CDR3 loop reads CSARDSGSRQYV. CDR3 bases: TGCAGTGCTAGAGATAGCGGGAGCAGGCAGTACGTC.

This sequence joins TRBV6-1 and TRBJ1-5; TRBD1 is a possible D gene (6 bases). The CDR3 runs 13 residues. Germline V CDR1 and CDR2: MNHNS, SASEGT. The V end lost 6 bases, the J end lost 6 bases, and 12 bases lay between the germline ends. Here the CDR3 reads CASRRRGVQPQHF. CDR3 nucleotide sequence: TGTGCCAGCAGACGGAGGGGGGTTCAGCCCCAGCATTTT.